The sample holds a few counts of the clone carrying this T cell receptor beta chain. The target antigen is unknown. The sample comes from a study of beta chain features in type 1 diabetes. On the study more broadly: Investigators examined around 110 million sorted cells across all samples.

The investigators reverse transcribed all of the isolated RNA, so they sequenced expressed TCRB transcripts. The data were produced by immunoSEQ multiplex PCR, yet TCRdb's version contains in-frame clones alone and is incomplete. The data show some 640,000 clones, around 15% seen once. Study observations and caveats: PCR might pick shorter templates more often, in the same way for patients and controls. Type 1 diabetes patients showed a moderate but significant shortening of TCRB CDR3s in all four CD4+ subsets.

The V gene's germline CDR1 is SGHRS and CDR2 YFSETQ. V lost 6 bases and J 4 bases, leaving 10 bases between the germline ends. The CDR3 consists of 12 residues. The rearrangement uses TRBV5-1 and TRBJ1-1; D uncertain. The clonotype originates from a man aged 18 to 29 with type 1 diabetes. Sequenced material: naive CD4+ T cells from blood. The CDR3 is CASTSVGTEAFF. The CDR3 DNA follows: TGCGCCAGCACCTCCGTAGGCACTGAAGCTTTCTTT. The complete variable domain, with remaining parts taken from reference TRBV5-1 and TRBJ1-1, reads KAGVTQTPRYLIKTRGQQVTLSCSPISGHRSVSWYQQTPGQGLQFLFEYFSETQRNKGNFPGRFSGRQFSNSRSEMNVSTLELGDSALYLCASTSVGTEAFFGQGTRLTVV.